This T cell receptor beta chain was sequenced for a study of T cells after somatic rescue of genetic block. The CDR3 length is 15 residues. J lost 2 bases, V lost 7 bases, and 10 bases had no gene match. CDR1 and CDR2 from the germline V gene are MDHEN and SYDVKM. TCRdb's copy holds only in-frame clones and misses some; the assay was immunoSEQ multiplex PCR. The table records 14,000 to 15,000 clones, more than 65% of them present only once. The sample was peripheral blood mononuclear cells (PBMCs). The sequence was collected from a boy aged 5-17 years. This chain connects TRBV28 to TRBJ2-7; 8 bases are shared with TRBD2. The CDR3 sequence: CASTKVAGRTYEQYF. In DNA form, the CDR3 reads TGTGCCAGCACCAAAGTAGCGGGAAGGACCTACGAGCAGTACTTC.